One and the same sample provided the 23 T cell receptor beta chains below, sequenced in a study of blood T cells in healthy people across ages. Then a second PCR, running roughly 7 to 12 cycles, was carried out with a sample-barcoded 5' primer and a J-beta primer mix. TCRdb processed the 5' RACE reads anew with MiXCR; each CDR3 protein has one entry. The sample contains some 670,000 distinct CDR3 sequences, 40% to 65% of which appear only once. The sequencing sample was made of blood. The receptors shown here come from a woman older than 75 in good health.

This clonotype was seen once. V gene TRBV14 combines with J gene TRBJ1-1; TRBD1 is a possible D gene (6 bases). The CDR3 length is 14 residues. Germline CDR1 and CDR2: SGHDN and FVKESK. Trimming pared 3 bases from V and 11 bases from J, leaving 19 bases between. CDR3 region: CASSHRGGGRGAFF. The CDR3 DNA reads TGTGCCAGCAGCCACAGAGGGGGGGGACGCGGTGCTTTCTTT.

The V and J genes are TRBV9 and TRBJ1-1; D is uncertain. Germline V lookup: CDR1 SGDLS, CDR2 YYNGEE. This CDR3 has 13 amino acids. The ends were cut back, 3 bases at V and 4 bases at J, with 10 bases in the middle. The CDR3 sequence is CASSGDGVTEAFF. CDR3 in DNA: TGTGCCAGCAGCGGAGACGGGGTCACTGAAGCTTTCTTT. Variable domain in full (rest from reference TRBV9 and TRBJ1-1): DSGVTQTPKHLITATGQRVTLRCSPRSGDLSVYWYQQSLDQGLQFLIQYYNGEERAKGNILERFSAQQFPDLHSELNLSSLELGDSALYFCASSGDGVTEAFFGQGTRLTVV.

With regard to this clonotype: A much larger clone is a single base away; this may be a read error. The chain carries TRBV4-1 and TRBJ2-1, with D possibly TRBD2 on 6 matching bases. Germline values: CDR1 MGHRA, CDR2 YSYEKL. This CDR3 region has 14 residues. The CDR3 region is CPSSRNQGGNEQFF. DNA for the CDR3: TGCCCCAGCAGCCGCAACCAGGGAGGCAATGAGCAGTTCTTC.

This clonotype appeared many times. The chain joins TRBV9 to TRBJ1-2, with TRBD1 matching 8 bases. Unmatched junction bases numbered 7, after V lost 0 bases and J lost 6 bases. Germline V gene lookup returns CDR1 SGDLS and CDR2 YYNGEE. This CDR3 is built from 15 residues. CDR3 in amino acids: CASSVDGRGHNGYTF. In DNA form, the CDR3 reads TGTGCCAGCAGCGTAGATGGCAGGGGGCATAATGGCTACACCTTC.

The chain joins TRBV5-1 to TRBJ2-5; possible D gene TRBD2, 5 bases. This CDR3 comprises 18 residues. Germline CDR1 reads SGHRS; CDR2 reads YFSETQ. Trimming removed 0 bases from V and 2 bases from J, with 20 bases in between. CDR3 nucleotide sequence: TGCGCCAGCAGCTTGGGCTCCTTCCCAGCGGCCAAGCAAGAGACCCAGTACTTC. Translated: CASSLGSFPAAKQETQYF.

Worth noting for this clonotype: A junction boundary mismatches the germline segment, possibly from a read error. The rearrangement uses TRBV28 and TRBJ1-3; unclear D gene. Germline CDR1 is MDHEN and CDR2 is SYDVKM. CDR3 length: 14 residues. CDR3 bases: TGTACCAGCAGTCTGGAGCTCTCTGGAAACACCATATATTTT. Amino acid sequence: CTSSLELSGNTIYF.

DNA for the CDR3: TGTGCCAGCAGTTCTCAGGGGGCGGCGTCCTACGAGCAGTACTTC. Amino acid sequence: CASSSQGAASYEQYF. This chain uses TRBV28 with TRBJ2-7; 8 nucleotides match TRBD1. Trimming cost V 4 bases and J 1 base; bases outside gene matches: 6. The CDR3 consists of 15 residues. Germline V CDR1 and CDR2: MDHEN, SYDVKM.

This clonotype was observed many times. The chain employs TRBV5-1 and TRBJ2-7; 7 bases fit TRBD1. The V gene end was trimmed by 5 bases and the J gene end by 6 bases; junction bases not matched to a gene: 5. Per the germline V gene, CDR1 is SGHRS and CDR2 is YFSETQ. The CDR3 is made up of 12 amino acids. The CDR3 DNA reads as TGCGCCAGCAGTTCACAGGGGTTCGAGCAGTACTTC. Protein: CASSSQGFEQYF.

In this sample, this clonotype turned up a few times. This chain uses TRBV5-1 with TRBJ2-4; no reliable D call. Matching the DNA end better, TRBJ2-7 makes the J call doubtful. The CDR3 runs 12 residues. Germline CDR1 and CDR2: SGHRS and YFSETQ. The chain's CDR3 is CASSFDPSEQYF. The CDR3 nucleotides are TGCGCCAGCAGCTTCGATCCTTCCGAGCAGTACTTC.

The gene calls are TRBV4-3 and TRBJ2-7; D gene uncertain. The V gene lost 0 bases and the J gene lost 1 base, with 10 bases spanning the gap. The CDR3 loop spans 15 amino acids. In germline, CDR1 is LGHNA, CDR2 YSLEER. CDR3 nucleotide sequence: TGCGCCAGCAGCCAAGATTGGGTAGGGTCCTACGAGCAGTACTTC. Encoded protein: CASSQDWVGSYEQYF.

At least ten counts were recorded for this clonotype. The gene calls are TRBV28 and TRBJ2-1; maybe TRBD2 (5 bases). Per the germline V gene, CDR1 is MDHEN and CDR2 is SYDVKM. V gave up 6 bases and J gave up 5 bases, with 11 bases separating them. The CDR3 sequence is 13 residues long. The CDR3 DNA follows: TGTGCCAGCAGCCTTGGGCGGGACAATGAGCAGTTCTTC. Its translation is CASSLGRDNEQFF.

This clonotype has a count of ten or more. This chain uses TRBV11-2 with TRBJ2-1; TRBD1 aligns across 7 bases. The J segment lost 0 bases and the V segment lost 5 bases, leaving 4 bases of the junction unmatched. Germline V lookup: CDR1 SGHAT, CDR2 FQNNGV. The CDR3 has 15 residues. The DNA of the CDR3 is TGTGCCAGCAGCCCAGACAGGGTCTCCTACAATGAGCAGTTCTTC. The encoded protein is CASSPDRVSYNEQFF.

The sample holds one count of this clonotype. The V gene is TRBV7-8, the J gene TRBJ2-1; TRBD2 matches at 7 bases. After removal of 6 bases from V and 6 bases from J, the junction contained 5 bases not matched to a gene. This CDR3 region has 13 residues. From germline, CDR1 is SGHVS and CDR2 FQNEAQ. The CDR3 loop reads CASSPGRANEQFF. For the CDR3, the DNA is TGTGCCAGCAGTCCGGGGAGGGCCAATGAGCAGTTCTTC. The variable domain in full, with the rest retrieved from reference TRBV7-8 and TRBJ2-1, is GAGVSQSPRYKVAKRGQDVALRCDPISGHVSLFWYQQALGQGPEFLTYFQNEAQLDKSGLPSDRFFAERPEGSVSTLKIQRTQQEDSAVYLCASSPGRANEQFFGPGTRLTVL.

The chain couples TRBV19 to TRBJ2-3; D is unresolved. The CDR3 spans 15 residues. CDR1 is LNHDA and CDR2 is SQIVND in the germline V gene (reference sequence). Trimming took 3 bases from V and 6 from J, leaving 16 bases between them. The CDR3 reads CASSMAATPPDTQYF. The CDR3 bases are TGTGCCAGTAGTATGGCCGCAACTCCCCCGGATACGCAGTATTTT.

The gene calls are TRBV27 and TRBJ1-2; D possibly corresponds to TRBD1 (6 bases). CDR3 size: 13 residues. CDR1 and CDR2 (germline): MNHEY, SMNVEV (reference sequence). Trimming pared 6 bases from V and 8 bases from J, leaving 16 bases between. CDR3 in DNA: TGTGCCAGCAGCCTAGACAGGAATAAAGGCTACACCTTC. Translation gives CASSLDRNKGYTF.

A few counts support this clonotype. The chain employs TRBV7-9 and TRBJ2-2; unclear D gene. The CDR3 extends over 13 amino acids. The germline V gene has CDR1 SEHNR and CDR2 FQNEAQ (reference sequence). Trimming removed 2 bases at V and 6 bases at J, with 7 bases between. CDR3 sequence: CASSLTRAGELFF. The CDR3 nucleotides read TGTGCCAGCAGCTTAACTCGGGCCGGGGAGCTGTTTTTT.

In DNA, the CDR3 is TGCAGCGCTACCACTAGCTCCTACTCCTACAATGAGCAGTTCTTC. Translated: CSATTSSYSYNEQFF. V gene TRBV29-1 combines with J gene TRBJ2-1, with D possibly TRBD2 on 6 matching bases. Germline values: CDR1 SQVTM, CDR2 ANQGSEA. Trimming shortened V by 7 bases and J by 0 bases, and 16 bases separated the two germline ends. This CDR3 comprises 15 residues.

The chain couples TRBV24-1 to TRBJ2-1; D tentatively fits TRBD1 or TRBD2 (5 bases each). V shed 5 bases and J shed 0 bases, with 13 bases lying between them. Germline CDR1 and CDR2: KGHDR and SFDVKD. This CDR3 region has 16 residues. This chain's CDR3 is CATSGSGTVSYNEQFF. DNA for the CDR3: TGTGCCACCAGTGGCTCCGGGACCGTCTCCTACAATGAGCAGTTCTTC.

This clonotype was detected ten times or more. The chain joins TRBV3-1 to TRBJ2-1, with TRBD2 matching 11 bases. The CDR3 loop spans 16 amino acids. The ends lost 3 bases at V and 9 bases at J; junction bases unmatched: 10. Germline-derived CDR1 and CDR2 are LGHDT and YNNKEL (reference sequence). CDR3 loop: CASSQRVSGGAGEQFF. CDR3 nucleotide sequence: TGTGCCAGCAGCCAGAGAGTTAGCGGGGGGGCAGGTGAGCAGTTCTTC.

This clonotype was found a few times. The chain combines TRBV12-3 or TRBV12-4 with TRBJ2-3; TRBD2 agrees at 8 bases. The CDR3 is 17 amino acids. Unmatched junction bases numbered 9, after V lost 0 bases and J lost 4 bases. CDR3 bases: TGTGCCAGCAGTTTAGCCTTAGCGGGGCGGGAGGCAGATACGCAGTATTTT. Translated, it gives CASSLALAGREADTQYF.

Points on this clonotype: A much larger clone sits a single nucleotide away, making a read error possible. The chain employs TRBV28 and TRBJ2-1; possibly TRBD1 or TRBD2 for D (5 bases each). CDR1 is MDHEN, CDR2 SYDVKM, per germline. Trimming removed 4 bases at V and 2 bases at J, with 27 bases between. The CDR3 is 20 amino acids. CDR3 nucleotide sequence: TGTGCCAGCAGTTCCCCAAGGGACCTGGGACGGTCATGGACCTACAATGAGCAGTTCTTC. This codes for CASSSPRDLGRSWTYNEQFF. The full variable domain, its missing parts supplied by reference TRBV28 and TRBJ2-1, is DVKVTQSSRYLVKRTGEKVFLECVQDMDHENMFWYRQDPGLGLRLIYFSYDVKMKEKGDIPEGYSVSREKKERFSLILESASTNQTSMYLCASSSPRDLGRSWTYNEQFFGPGTRLTVL.

Regarding this clonotype: Compared with germline, one end of the junction differs, possibly owing to a read error. The gene calls are TRBV6-6 and TRBJ1-5; 9 nucleotides line up with TRBD1. Germline CDR1 and CDR2: MNHNY and SVGAGI (reference sequence). CDR3 length: 14 residues. CDR3 nucleotides: TGTGCCGGCAGTCCGGACAGGGGAGGTCAGCCCCAGCATTTT. Its translation is CAGSPDRGGQPQHF.

This chain connects TRBV5-6 to TRBJ2-7, with D hard to call. Matching the DNA end better, TRBJ2-5 makes the J call doubtful. Germline V gene lookup returns CDR1 SGHDT and CDR2 YYEEEE. This CDR3 spans 14 amino acids. CDR3 coding DNA: TGTGCCAGCAGTATGATCGACCCGTCCGAGACCCAGTACTTC. Translation: CASSMIDPSETQYF.